A single T cell receptor beta chain is shown here with its context. Original analysis: Scientists estimated how many nucleated cells there were by amplifying reference gene primers. TCRdb keeps only in-frame clones here, not all; method: immunoSEQ multiplex PCR. Clone size and V and J calls were adopted from that table, with D and trimming inferred from the DNA. The repertoire includes about 220,000 clones, more than 65% of them detected once, and 3% to 4.5% sits in the top ten. Trimming cost V 5 bases and J 6 bases, with 16 bases left between them. Germline values: CDR1 SGHTA, CDR2 FQGNSA. The CDR3 consists of 15 residues. The source of the sample is a study of blood T cell repertoires in COVID-19.

The sequenced material came from peripheral blood. The gene calls are TRBV7-2 and TRBJ1-4, with D possibly matching TRBD1 (5 bases). This TCR came from a woman of 80 years or more with acute or convalescent COVID-19. CDR3 sequence reads: CASSPTPGGDEKLFF. In DNA form, the CDR3 reads TGTGCCAGCAGCCCCACCCCCGGGGGAGATGAAAAACTGTTTTTT. Full variable domain (missing parts from reference TRBV7-2 and TRBJ1-4): GAGVSQSPSNKVTEKGKDVELRCDPISGHTALYWYRQSLGQGLEFLIYFQGNSAPDKSGLPSDRFSAERTGGSVSTLTIQRTQQEDSAVYLCASSPTPGGDEKLFFGSGTQLSVL.